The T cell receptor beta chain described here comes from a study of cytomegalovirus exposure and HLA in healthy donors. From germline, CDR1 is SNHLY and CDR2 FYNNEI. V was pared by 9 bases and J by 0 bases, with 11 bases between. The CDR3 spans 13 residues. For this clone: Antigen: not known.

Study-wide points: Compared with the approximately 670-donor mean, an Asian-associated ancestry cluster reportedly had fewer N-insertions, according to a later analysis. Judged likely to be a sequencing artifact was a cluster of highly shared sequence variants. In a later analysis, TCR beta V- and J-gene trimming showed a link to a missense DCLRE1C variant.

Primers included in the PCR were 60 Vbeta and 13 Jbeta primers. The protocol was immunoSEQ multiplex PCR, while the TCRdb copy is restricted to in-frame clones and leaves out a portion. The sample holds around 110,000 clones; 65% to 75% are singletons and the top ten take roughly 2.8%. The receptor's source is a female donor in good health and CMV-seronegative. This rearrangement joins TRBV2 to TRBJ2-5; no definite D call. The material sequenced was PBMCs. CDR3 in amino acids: CARAVEDQETQYF. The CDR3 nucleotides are TGTGCCAGAGCCGTCGAGGACCAAGAGACCCAGTACTTC.